Following are 15 T cell receptor beta chains from one sample sequenced in a study of tumor-infiltrating lymphocytes in oesophageal squamous cell carcinoma. TCRdb passed the PCR reads through MiXCR, listing each CDR3 protein once. The top ten clones hold less than 45% of a sample with roughly 21,000 distinct CDR3 sequences, 35% to 45% of them seen once. The sample was esophageal tumor tissue. The receptor set was obtained from a male donor with esophageal squamous cell carcinoma.

There are many counts of this clonotype. The rearrangement uses TRBV27 and TRBJ2-1; 7 bases map to TRBD2. J gave up 5 bases and V 4 bases, and 8 bases lay outside the gene matches. Germline lookup yields CDR1 MNHEY and CDR2 SMNVEV (reference sequence). The CDR3 extends over 15 amino acids. CDR3 amino acids: CASSSQPGGNNEQFF. The CDR3 DNA is TGTGCCAGCAGTTCTCAACCGGGGGGAAACAATGAGCAGTTCTTC.

This chain links TRBV7-9 with TRBJ2-4, with TRBD2 matching over 9 bases. The closer fit of TRBJ2-5 to the DNA end suggests the J call may be wrong. The CDR3 totals 14 residues. The germline gives CDR1 SEHNR, CDR2 FQNEAQ (reference sequence). CDR3 protein: CASSFSGGQETQYF. The CDR3 DNA follows: TGTGCCAGCAGCTTTAGCGGGGGACAAGAGACCCAGTACTTC.

This clonotype was seen only a few times. The gene calls are TRBV19 and TRBJ1-1; TRBD1 agrees at 8 bases. V gave up 7 bases and J gave up 0 bases; unmatched junction bases: 13. CDR1 LNHDA and CDR2 SQIVND come from the germline V gene (reference sequence). The CDR3 has 17 residues. CDR3 coding DNA: TGTGCCAGTAACCCCGGACAGGGTCGGATGATGAACACTGAAGCTTTCTTT. Translating it yields CASNPGQGRMMNTEAFF.

This clonotype has just a few counts. The rearrangement links TRBV9 to TRBJ2-1; D call uncertain. This CDR3 has 13 amino acids. Germline CDR1 reads SGDLS; CDR2 reads YYNGEE. The germline V and J ends were trimmed by 2 bases and 7 bases, with 10 bases remaining between them. The CDR3 here is CASSVSSKNEQFF. In nucleotides, the CDR3 is TGTGCCAGCAGCGTTTCATCAAAGAATGAGCAGTTCTTC.

In the case of this clonotype: No conserved phenylalanine or tryptophan ends this CDR3, so it is likely a read error. Because the CDR3's place on the DNA is in doubt, the DNA is left out and the CDR3 is given as listed by TCRdb. V is TRBV7-3 and J is TRBJ1-1. The CDR3 region is 17 residues in length, termini included. CDR1 SGHTA and CDR2 FQGTGA come from the germline V gene. CDR3 sequence: CASSPREAEGDEQFFAP.

This chain uses TRBV4-3 with TRBJ1-6, with 10 bases that match TRBD1. This CDR3 contains 16 residues. The V and J ends lost 1 base and 7 bases, in that order; junction bases with no gene match: 4. Germline loops: CDR1 LGHNA, CDR2 YSLEER. The CDR3 nucleotides are TGCGCCAGCAGCCAAGTGACAGGGGGCGCGAATTCACCCCTCCACTTT. This translates into CASSQVTGGANSPLHF.

The gene calls are TRBV3-1 and TRBJ2-3, with no clear D. The DNA end lines up better with TRBJ2-7; the J call may be wrong. Germline V lookup: CDR1 LGHDT, CDR2 YNNKEL (reference sequence). The CDR3 spans 14 residues. CDR3: CASSQAGQAYEQYF. CDR3 bases: TGTGCCAGCAGCCAAGCTGGCCAGGCCTACGAGCAGTACTTC.

This chain joins TRBV6-1 and TRBJ2-5; 7 nucleotides match TRBD2. The DNA end lines up better with TRBJ2-1; the J call may be wrong. The CDR3 consists of 13 residues. Germline CDR1 MNHNS, CDR2 SASEGT. The CDR3 DNA is TGTGCCAGCAGTCGCACTAGCGACAATGAGCAGTTCTTC. This sequence encodes CASSRTSDNEQFF.

This clonotype was observed many times. This clone may be a read error of a much larger clone one base away. The rearrangement joins TRBV6-1 to TRBJ2-7; 11 bases line up with TRBD2. With V trimmed by 6 bases and J by 7 bases, 8 bases remained unmatched. The length of the CDR3 is 14 residues. CDR1 is MNHNS and CDR2 is SASEGT in the germline V gene. In nucleotides, the CDR3 is TGTGCCAGCAGCGGGACTAGCGGCTACAATGAGCAGTACTTC. The encoded protein is CASSGTSGYNEQYF.

The chain has TRBV7-4 and TRBJ2-6, with a possible D match to TRBD1 (5 bases). This CDR3 spans 17 amino acids. Germline V gene sequence: CDR1 SGHVT, CDR2 SQSDAQ. Trimming took off 5 bases at V and 3 bases at J, with 17 bases between the two ends. DNA for the CDR3: TGTGCCAGCAGCCCGAGGACATTGGGTCATGGGGCCAACGTCCTGACTTTC. Protein product: CASSPRTLGHGANVLTF. The complete variable domain, with remaining parts taken from reference TRBV7-4 and TRBJ2-6, reads GAGVSQSPRYKVAKRGRDVALRCDSISGHVTLYWYRQTLGQGSEVLTYSQSDAQRDKSGRPSGRFSAERPERSVSTLKIQRTEQGDSAVYLCASSPRTLGHGANVLTFGAGSRLTVL.

V usage is TRBV7-3 and J usage is TRBJ2-7; maybe TRBD1 (7 bases). The J call may be wrong; the DNA end is better matched by TRBJ2-1. Germline CDR1 is SGHTA and CDR2 is FQGTGA. This CDR3 is built from 19 residues. CDR3 coding DNA: TGTGCCAGCAGCCCGGGACAGATGTGGTCAGGGATGACGGGGGCTGAGCAGTTCTTC. Translation: CASSPGQMWSGMTGAEQFF.

The V and J genes are TRBV4-3 and TRBJ1-4; D may be TRBD1 (6 bases). CDR1 LGHNA and CDR2 YSLEER come from the germline V gene. CDR3 length: 16 residues. Trimming removed 0 bases at V and 4 bases at J, with 12 bases between. CDR3 amino acids: CASSQDGTRGNEKLFF. As DNA, the CDR3 is TGCGCCAGCAGCCAAGATGGGACAAGGGGTAATGAAAAACTGTTTTTT.

The J gene is TRBJ2-3, the V gene TRBV11-2, with TRBD1 as a possible D gene (6 bases). Trimming took off 5 bases at V and 7 bases at J, with 10 bases between the two ends. CDR1 is SGHAT, CDR2 FQNNGV, per germline. The CDR3 spans 12 residues. The CDR3 sequence: CASSLDSYTQYF. The CDR3 nucleotides are TGTGCCAGCAGCCTGGACAGCTATACGCAGTATTTT.

The rearrangement joins TRBV11-3 to TRBJ2-1; no clear D. CDR1 and CDR2 from the germline V gene are SGHNT and YENEEA. The V end was cut by 6 bases, the J end by 8 bases, with 11 bases between. The CDR3 totals 12 residues. Here the CDR3 DNA reads TGTGCCAGCAGAGGAACCAGTGATGAGCAGTTCTTC. It translates to CASRGTSDEQFF.

This clonotype came up many times. The rearrangement uses TRBV5-1 and TRBJ2-7; the D gene is possibly TRBD1 (6 bases). In germline, CDR1 is SGHRS, CDR2 YFSETQ. The CDR3 has 14 residues. Trimming took off 4 bases at V and 4 bases at J, with 15 bases between the two ends. As DNA, the CDR3 is TGCGCCAGCAGCACCGGCACAGGGAATTACGAGCAGTACTTC. As protein: CASSTGTGNYEQYF.